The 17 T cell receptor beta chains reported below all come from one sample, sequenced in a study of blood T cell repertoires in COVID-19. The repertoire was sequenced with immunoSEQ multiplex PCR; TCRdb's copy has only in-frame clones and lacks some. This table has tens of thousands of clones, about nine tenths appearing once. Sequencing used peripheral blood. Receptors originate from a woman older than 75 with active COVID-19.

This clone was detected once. CDR3 sequence: CASSSVLDTNTEAFF. Here the CDR3 DNA reads TGCGCCAGCAGCTCAGTACTAGACACGAACACTGAAGCTTTCTTT. V and J are TRBV5-1 and TRBJ1-1, with D unclear. CDR3 size: 15 residues. Trimming left V 3 bases short and J 1 base short, with 13 bases between. Germline V CDR1 and CDR2: SGHRS, YFSETQ.

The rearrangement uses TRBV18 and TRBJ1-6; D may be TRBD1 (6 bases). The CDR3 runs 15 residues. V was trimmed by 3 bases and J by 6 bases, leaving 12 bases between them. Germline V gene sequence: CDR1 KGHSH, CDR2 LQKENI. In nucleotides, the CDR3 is TGTGCCAGCTCACCCCGGCAGGGGCCTAATTCACCCCTCCACTTT. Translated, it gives CASSPRQGPNSPLHF.

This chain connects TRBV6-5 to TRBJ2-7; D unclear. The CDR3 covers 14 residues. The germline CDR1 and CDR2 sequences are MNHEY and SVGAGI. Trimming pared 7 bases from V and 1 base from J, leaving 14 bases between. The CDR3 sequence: CASNPGGLSYEQYF. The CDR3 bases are TGTGCCAGCAATCCCGGTGGGCTTTCCTACGAGCAGTACTTC.

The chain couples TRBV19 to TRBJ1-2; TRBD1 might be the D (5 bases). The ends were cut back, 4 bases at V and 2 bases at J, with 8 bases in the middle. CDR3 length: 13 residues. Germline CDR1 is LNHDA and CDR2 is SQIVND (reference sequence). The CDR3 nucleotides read TGTGCCAGTAGTAGGGGCAGGAACTATGGCTACACCTTC. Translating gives CASSRGRNYGYTF.

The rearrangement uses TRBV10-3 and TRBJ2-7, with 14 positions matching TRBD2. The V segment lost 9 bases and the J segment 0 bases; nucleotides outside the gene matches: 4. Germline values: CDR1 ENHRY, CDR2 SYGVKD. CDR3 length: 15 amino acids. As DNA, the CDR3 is TGTGCCATTGGAGGGACTAGCGGGAGCTCCTACGAGCAGTACTTC. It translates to CAIGGTSGSSYEQYF.

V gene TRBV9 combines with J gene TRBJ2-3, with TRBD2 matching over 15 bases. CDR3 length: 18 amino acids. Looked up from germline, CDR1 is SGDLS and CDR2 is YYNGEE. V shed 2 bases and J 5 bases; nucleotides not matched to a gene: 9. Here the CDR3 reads CASSVFTAGLAGGDTQYF. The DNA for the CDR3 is TGTGCCAGCAGCGTGTTCACTGCGGGACTAGCGGGGGGAGATACGCAGTATTTT.

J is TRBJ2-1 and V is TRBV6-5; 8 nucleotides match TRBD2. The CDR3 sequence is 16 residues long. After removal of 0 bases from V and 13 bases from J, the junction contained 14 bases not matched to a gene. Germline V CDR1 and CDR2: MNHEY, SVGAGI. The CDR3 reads CASSYSRTGGLVGQFF. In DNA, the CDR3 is TGTGCCAGCAGTTACTCCCGGACGGGAGGGTTAGTAGGTCAGTTCTTC.

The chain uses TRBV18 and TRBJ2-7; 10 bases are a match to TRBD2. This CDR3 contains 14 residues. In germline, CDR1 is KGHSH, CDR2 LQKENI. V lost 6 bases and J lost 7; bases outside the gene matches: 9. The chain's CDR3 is CASSEGTSGVEQYF. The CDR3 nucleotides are TGTGCCAGCTCCGAGGGAACTAGCGGGGTGGAGCAGTACTTC.

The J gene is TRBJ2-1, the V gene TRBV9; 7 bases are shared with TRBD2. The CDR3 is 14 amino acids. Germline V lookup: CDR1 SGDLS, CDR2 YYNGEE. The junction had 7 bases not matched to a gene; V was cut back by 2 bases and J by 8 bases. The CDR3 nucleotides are TGTGCCAGCAGCGTCGGCGGGAGTAGGGATGAGCAGTTCTTC. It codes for CASSVGGSRDEQFF.

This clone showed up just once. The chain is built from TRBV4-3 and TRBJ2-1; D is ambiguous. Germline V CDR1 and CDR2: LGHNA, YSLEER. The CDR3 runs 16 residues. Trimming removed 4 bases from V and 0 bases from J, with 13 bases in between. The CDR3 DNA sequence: TGCGCCAGCAGCCGCCTTCCGAGTAGCTCCTACAATGAGCAGTTCTTC. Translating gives CASSRLPSSSYNEQFF.

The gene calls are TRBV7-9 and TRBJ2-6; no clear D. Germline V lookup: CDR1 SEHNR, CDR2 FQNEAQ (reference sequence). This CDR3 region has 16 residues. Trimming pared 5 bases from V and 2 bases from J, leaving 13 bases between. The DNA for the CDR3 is TGTGCCAGCAGCCCAACGAACATGCCTGGGGCCAACGTCCTGACTTTC. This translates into CASSPTNMPGANVLTF.

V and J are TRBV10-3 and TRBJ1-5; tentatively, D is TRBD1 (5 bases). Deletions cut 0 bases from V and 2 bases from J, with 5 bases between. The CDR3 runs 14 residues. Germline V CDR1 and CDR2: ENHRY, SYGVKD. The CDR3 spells CAISESGGNQPQHF. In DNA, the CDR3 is TGTGCCATCAGTGAGTCAGGGGGCAATCAGCCCCAGCATTTT.

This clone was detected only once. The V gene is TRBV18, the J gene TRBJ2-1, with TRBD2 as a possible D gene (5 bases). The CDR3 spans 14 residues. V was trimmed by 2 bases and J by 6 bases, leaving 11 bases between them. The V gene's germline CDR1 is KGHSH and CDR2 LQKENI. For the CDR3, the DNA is TGTGCCAGCTCACCAGCTTTCGGAGGCAATGAGCAGTTCTTC. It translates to CASSPAFGGNEQFF.

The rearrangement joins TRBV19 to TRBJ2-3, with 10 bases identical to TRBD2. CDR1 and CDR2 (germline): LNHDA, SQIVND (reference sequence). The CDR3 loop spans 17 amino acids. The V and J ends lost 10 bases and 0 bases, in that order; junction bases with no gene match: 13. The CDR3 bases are TGTGCCACCACCCGGGCTAGCGGGAGTTTTAGCACAGATACGCAGTATTTT. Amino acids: CATTRASGSFSTDTQYF.

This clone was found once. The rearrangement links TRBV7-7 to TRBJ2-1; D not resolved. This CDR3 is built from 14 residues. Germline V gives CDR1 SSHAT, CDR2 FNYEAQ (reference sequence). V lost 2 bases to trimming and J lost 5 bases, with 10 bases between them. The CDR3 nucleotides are TGTGCCAGCAGCTTAAGGCAGGCCCACAATGAGCAGTTCTTC. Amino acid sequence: CASSLRQAHNEQFF.

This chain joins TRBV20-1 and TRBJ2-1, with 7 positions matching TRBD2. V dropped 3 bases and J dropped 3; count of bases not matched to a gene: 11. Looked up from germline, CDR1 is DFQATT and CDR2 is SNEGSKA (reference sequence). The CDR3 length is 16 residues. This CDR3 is CSASTRGSRFYNEQFF. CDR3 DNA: TGCAGTGCTAGTACCCGCGGGAGTCGATTCTACAATGAGCAGTTCTTC.

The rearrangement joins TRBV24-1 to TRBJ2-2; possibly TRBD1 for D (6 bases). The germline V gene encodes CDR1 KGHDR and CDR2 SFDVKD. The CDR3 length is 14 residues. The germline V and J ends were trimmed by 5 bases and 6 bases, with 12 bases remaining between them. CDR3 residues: CATSVPGDAGELFF. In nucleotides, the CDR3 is TGTGCCACCAGTGTCCCAGGGGACGCCGGGGAGCTGTTTTTT.